This T cell receptor (beta chain) was captured by sequencing in a study of CD8+CD57+ T cells in acquired aplastic anemia. Researchers used genomic DNA as the template to profile TCR beta VDJ and CDR3. TCRdb re-derived calls from the reads in MiXCR, one entry per CDR3 protein. The data show roughly 150,000 distinct CDR3 sequences, with around half seen just once and approximately 3% held by the top ten. As for this clonotype: What it binds is not known.

The V and J ends lost 0 bases and 3 bases, in that order; junction bases with no gene match: 11. The CDR3 sequence is 18 residues long. In germline, CDR1 is SNHLY, CDR2 FYNNEI. Overall study results and limits: Controls did not differ significantly from patients in CD8+ Simpson's diversity.

The patients chosen for sequencing had shown expansion of CD8+CD57+ cells (detected by flow cytometry). This receptor was taken from a human donor with aplastic anemia. The chain carries TRBV2 and TRBJ2-7; TRBD1 matches at 10 bases. What was sequenced was sorted CD4+, CD8+, or CD8+CD57+ T cells (not recorded which) from PBMCs. The CDR3 sequence: CASSEARTGGTRSYEQYF. CDR3 in DNA: TGTGCCAGCAGTGAAGCGCGGACAGGGGGGACGAGGAGCTACGAGCAGTACTTC. The full variable domain, in which reference TRBV2 and TRBJ2-7 provide the parts outside the CDR3, is EPEVTQTPSHQVTQMGQEVILRCVPISNHLYFYWYRQILGQKVEFLVSFYNNEISEKSEIFDDQFSVERPDGSNFTLKIRSTKLEDSAMYFCASSEARTGGTRSYEQYFGPGTRLTVT.